Listed here are 32 T cell receptor beta chains from one sample, sequenced in a study of T-cell memory formation after mild COVID-19. TCRdb ran MiXCR on the 5' RACE reads and lists one entry per CDR3 protein. The sample yields 250,000 to 300,000 distinct CDR3 sequences, 15% to 20% seen once. The sample consisted of PBMCs or a T cell subset sorted from them (not recorded which). These receptors all stem from a man younger than 35 who had mild COVID-19 (a few samples of this study predate the infection). Cell type and time point are not known.

The gene calls are TRBV7-9 and TRBJ2-1; the match to TRBD2 covers 9 bases. The CDR3 is 14 residues long. The ends lost 5 bases at V and 5 bases at J; junction bases unmatched: 4. Germline V gene data show CDR1 as SEHNR and CDR2 as FQNEAQ (reference sequence). In DNA form, the CDR3 reads TGTGCCAGCAGCGTAAGCGGGGGGCACAATGAGCAGTTCTTC. Protein product: CASSVSGGHNEQFF.

The table lists this clonotype with a count of one. The V and J genes are TRBV12-3 or TRBV12-4 and TRBJ2-5; 7 bases are shared with TRBD1. This CDR3 region has 12 residues. V lost 8 bases to trimming and J lost 4 bases; unmatched junction nucleotides: 4. CDR3 protein: CASQGVSETQYF. The CDR3 coding sequence is TGTGCCAGCCAGGGGGTATCAGAGACCCAGTACTTC.

This chain connects TRBV24-1 to TRBJ2-4; 10 bases map to TRBD2. Germline CDR1 reads KGHDR; CDR2 reads SFDVKD. J lost 9 bases, V lost 5 bases, and 3 bases had no gene match. CDR3 length equals 13 residues. DNA for the CDR3: TGTGCCACCAGTGGGGGACTAGCGACCATTCAGTACTTC. It translates to CATSGGLATIQYF.

In this sample, this clonotype turned up many times. The chain recombines TRBV12-3 or TRBV12-4 with TRBJ1-5, with D possibly being TRBD1 (5 bases). CDR3 length: 16 amino acids. Trimming took off 4 bases at V and 0 bases at J, with 13 bases between the two ends. The DNA of the CDR3 is TGTGCCAGCAGTTACGCAGGGACTTATAGCAATCAGCCCCAGCATTTT. Protein product: CASSYAGTYSNQPQHF.

The chain employs TRBV20-1 and TRBJ1-5; D is perhaps TRBD1 (5 bases). With 6 bases removed from V and 4 bases from J, the gap between germline ends came to 10 bases. The CDR3 covers 12 residues. Germline loops: CDR1 DFQATT, CDR2 SNEGSKA (reference sequence). CDR3 loop: CSARDRNQPQHF. DNA of the CDR3: TGCAGTGCCCGGGACCGGAATCAGCCCCAGCATTTT.

The CDR3, as DNA: TGTGCCAGCAGGAAGACCGCTGCCTGGGCCGGGGAGCTGTTTTTT. Residues: CASRKTAAWAGELFF. J is TRBJ2-2 and V is TRBV6-5, with D unclear. Germline CDR1 MNHEY, CDR2 SVGAGI. The CDR3 is 15 amino acids. V dropped 6 bases and J dropped 6 bases, with 17 bases sitting between them.

This chain links TRBV7-9 with TRBJ1-2; D gene ambiguous. CDR1 is SEHNR and CDR2 is FQNEAQ in the germline V gene (reference sequence). This CDR3 is built from 13 residues. The germline V and J ends were trimmed by 0 bases and 8 bases, with 10 bases remaining between them. CDR3 sequence reads: CASSLASGYGYTF. The CDR3 DNA follows: TGTGCCAGCAGCTTAGCGTCAGGTTACGGCTACACCTTC. The full variable domain, with the rest looked up from reference TRBV7-9 and TRBJ1-2, is DTGVSQNPRHKITKRGQNVTFRCDPISEHNRLYWYRQTLGQGPEFLTYFQNEAQLEKSRLLSDRFSAERPKGSFSTLEIQRTEQGDSAMYLCASSLASGYGYTFGSGTRLTVV.

This clonotype was seen a handful of times. The CDR3 DNA is TGCGCCAGCAGCCCGGAGAGGGGGCTTTCTCGAGAGACCCAGTACTTC. Protein product: CASSPERGLSRETQYF. The V call is TRBV4-1, the J call TRBJ2-5; 7 bases agree with TRBD1. With 4 bases clipped from V and 4 bases from J, the junction kept 12 bases outside the gene matches. The germline CDR1 and CDR2 sequences are MGHRA and YSYEKL. CDR3 length: 16 residues.

This clonotype appeared a single time. The chain employs TRBV29-1 and TRBJ2-1; 10 nucleotides match TRBD2. The V segment lost 7 bases and the J segment 6 bases; nucleotides outside the gene matches: 3. The CDR3 extends over 12 amino acids. Germline V gene lookup returns CDR1 SQVTM and CDR2 ANQGSEA. In DNA form, the CDR3 reads TGCAGCGCTGGGACTAGCGCCAATGAGCAGTTCTTC. As protein: CSAGTSANEQFF.

The table lists this clonotype with a few counts. The CDR3 sequence: CSARKQGQPQHF. The CDR3 bases are TGCAGTGCTAGAAAACAGGGTCAGCCCCAGCATTTT. The V and J genes are TRBV20-1 and TRBJ1-5, with a tentative D call TRBD1 (6 bases). V dropped 2 bases and J dropped 6 bases, with 8 bases sitting between them. CDR1 DFQATT and CDR2 SNEGSKA come from the germline V gene (reference sequence). CDR3 length equals 12 residues.

The chain combines TRBV21-1 with TRBJ1-2. TRBV21-1 is reported as a pseudogene. The CDR3 spans 12 residues. CDR3 amino acids: CASSKGSNGYTF. Written as DNA, the CDR3 is TGTGCCAGCAGCAAAGGGAGTAATGGCTACACCTTC.

The gene calls are TRBV2 and TRBJ1-5; no firm D call. The V and J ends lost 6 bases and 6 bases respectively, with 9 bases between them. Looked up from germline, CDR1 is SNHLY and CDR2 is FYNNEI. CDR3 length: 12 residues. The CDR3 bases are TGTGCCAGCAGACAGCCGCCTCAGCCCCAGCATTTT. Translating gives CASRQPPQPQHF.

This clonotype has only a few counts. The rearrangement links TRBV12-3 or TRBV12-4 to TRBJ1-5; D is undetermined. With 3 bases removed from V and 0 bases from J, the gap between germline ends came to 15 bases. The CDR3 has 17 residues. CDR3 nucleotide sequence: TGTGCCAGCAGTTTTTCGGTCGGCGCGTATAGCAATCAGCCCCAGCATTTT. Protein: CASSFSVGAYSNQPQHF.

The chain employs TRBV12-3 or TRBV12-4 and TRBJ1-2, with 8 bases aligning to TRBD1. V was pared by 4 bases and J by 6 bases, with 4 bases of the junction left unmatched. This CDR3 region has 13 residues. The CDR3 region is CASSSTGADGYTF. CDR3 coding DNA: TGTGCCAGCAGTTCGACAGGGGCGGATGGCTACACCTTC.

This clonotype was counted many times. This chain links TRBV18 with TRBJ2-7; no definite D call. This CDR3 spans 14 amino acids. The germline V gene encodes CDR1 KGHSH and CDR2 LQKENI. Trimming removed 0 bases at V and 6 bases at J, with 12 bases between. In DNA form, the CDR3 reads TGTGCCAGCTCACCACCGTCTACCTACTCCGAGCAGTACTTC. Protein product: CASSPPSTYSEQYF.

This clonotype was counted between two and nine times. This chain uses TRBV14 with TRBJ2-7, with D maybe TRBD2 (5 bases). CDR1 is SGHDN and CDR2 is FVKESK in the germline V gene. V was trimmed by 3 bases and J by 7 bases, leaving 13 bases between them. This CDR3 contains 13 residues. This chain's CDR3 is CASSHPQSGEQYV. Here the CDR3 DNA reads TGTGCCAGCAGCCATCCACAATCGGGGGAGCAGTACGTC.

The chain joins TRBV29-1 to TRBJ2-3; 10 nucleotides match TRBD2. This CDR3 has 14 amino acids. The germline gives CDR1 SQVTM, CDR2 ANQGSEA. V was clipped by 4 bases and J by 5 bases; unmatched bases: 6. The CDR3 loop is CSVVSGGAGDTQYF. The CDR3 DNA reads as TGCAGCGTTGTGAGCGGGGGGGCAGGAGATACGCAGTATTTT.

This clonotype turned up a few times. The CDR3 sequence: CASSPLGRVNTEAFF. The DNA of the CDR3 is TGTGCCAGCAGCCCCCTGGGGAGAGTGAACACTGAAGCTTTCTTT. V and J are TRBV28 and TRBJ1-1; D not resolved. This CDR3 comprises 15 residues. Trimming removed 6 bases from V and 0 bases from J, with 14 bases in between. The germline V gene has CDR1 MDHEN and CDR2 SYDVKM.

V and J are TRBV4-3 and TRBJ2-2, with D uncertain. This CDR3 contains 15 residues. The V and J ends lost 5 bases and 2 bases respectively, with 12 bases between them. Germline-derived CDR1 and CDR2 are LGHNA and YSLEER. The CDR3 sequence: CASSKVLYNTGELFF. CDR3 DNA: TGCGCCAGCAGCAAAGTCCTGTATAACACCGGGGAGCTGTTTTTT.

The CDR3 DNA follows: TGTGCCACCAGTGATGGACTAAGCGGCGAGCAGTACTTC. This sequence encodes CATSDGLSGEQYF. The rearrangement links TRBV24-1 to TRBJ2-7, with D maybe TRBD2 (6 bases). Germline CDR1 KGHDR, CDR2 SFDVKD. The CDR3 covers 13 residues. The germline V and J ends were trimmed by 3 bases and 6 bases, with 11 bases remaining between them.

The V and J genes are TRBV19 and TRBJ2-3; 7 bases align to TRBD2. The germline V gene encodes CDR1 LNHDA and CDR2 SQIVND (reference sequence). The CDR3 covers 11 residues. V trimming: 5 bases; J trimming: 9 bases; junction bases outside the gene matches: 2. CDR3 in amino acids: CASSGGGTQYF. CDR3 bases: TGTGCCAGTAGTGGGGGGGGAACGCAGTATTTT.

The gene calls are TRBV6-2 or TRBV6-3 and TRBJ1-2; D gene ambiguous. Germline CDR1 MNHEY, CDR2 SVGEGT. The germline V and J ends were trimmed by 7 bases and 8 bases, with 20 bases remaining between them. CDR3 length: 14 amino acids. This chain's CDR3 is CASTWRLPGKGYTF. Written as DNA, the CDR3 is TGTGCCAGCACATGGCGCCTGCCCGGGAAGGGCTACACCTTC.

This clonotype has more than one count but fewer than ten. This chain connects TRBV5-1 to TRBJ2-2; 8 bases fit TRBD1. The V and J ends lost 5 bases and 4 bases, in that order; junction bases with no gene match: 10. CDR3 length: 16 amino acids. The germline V gene has CDR1 SGHRS and CDR2 YFSETQ. The CDR3 spells CASSFSGGKSTGELFF. The CDR3 region has the DNA TGCGCCAGCAGTTTTTCAGGGGGCAAAAGCACCGGGGAGCTGTTTTTT. The full variable domain, with the rest looked up from reference TRBV5-1 and TRBJ2-2, is KAGVTQTPRYLIKTRGQQVTLSCSPISGHRSVSWYQQTPGQGLQFLFEYFSETQRNKGNFPGRFSGRQFSNSRSEMNVSTLELGDSALYLCASSFSGGKSTGELFFGEGSRLTVL.

This clonotype was counted ten times or more. This chain joins TRBV12-3 or TRBV12-4 and TRBJ2-2; D might be TRBD1 (5 bases). CDR3 length equals 13 residues. V was shortened by 5 bases and J by 1 base, with 5 bases between the two germline ends. The chain's CDR3 is CASSTGNTGELFF. CDR3 nucleotide sequence: TGTGCCAGCAGTACAGGGAACACCGGGGAGCTGTTTTTT.

In its sample, this clonotype was seen a few times. The CDR3 region has the DNA TGCGCCACCTCCCCGACTAGCGCAGATACGCAGTATTTT. This sequence encodes CATSPTSADTQYF. V is TRBV5-1 and J is TRBJ2-3; TRBD2 matches 8 bases. V was pared by 9 bases and J by 4 bases, with 7 bases of the junction left unmatched. The germline V gene has CDR1 SGHRS and CDR2 YFSETQ. The CDR3 sequence is 13 residues long.

This clonotype was recorded only once. The CDR3 is CSVVGTDYSGANVLTF. The CDR3 coding sequence is TGCAGCGTTGTTGGTACAGATTACTCTGGGGCCAACGTCCTGACTTTC. This rearrangement joins TRBV29-1 to TRBJ2-6, with D uncertain. Trimming removed 4 bases at V and 0 bases at J, with 13 bases between. CDR1 SQVTM and CDR2 ANQGSEA come from the germline V gene. The CDR3 length is 16 residues.

The chain employs TRBV29-1 and TRBJ1-2; D not certain. Trimming pared 3 bases from V and 4 bases from J, leaving 6 bases between. CDR1 is SQVTM, CDR2 ANQGSEA, per germline. There are 11 residues in the CDR3. CDR3 residues: CSVDPFYGYTF. The CDR3, as DNA: TGCAGCGTTGACCCCTTCTATGGCTACACCTTC. The variable domain in full, with the rest retrieved from reference TRBV29-1 and TRBJ1-2, is SAVISQKPSRDICQRGTSLTIQCQVDSQVTMMFWYRQQPGQSLTLIATANQGSEATYESGFVIDKFPISRPNLTFSTLTVSNMSPEDSSIYLCSVDPFYGYTFGSGTRLTVV.

This chain joins TRBV4-1 and TRBJ2-7, with TRBD2 matching 7 bases. The CDR3 totals 14 residues. CDR1 MGHRA and CDR2 YSYEKL come from the germline V gene. V dropped 0 bases and J dropped 2; count of bases not matched to a gene: 1. The CDR3 sequence: CASSQDLAAYEQYF. The CDR3 DNA reads as TGCGCCAGCAGCCAAGATCTAGCGGCCTACGAGCAGTACTTC.

This clonotype was counted only a few times. This rearrangement joins TRBV29-1 to TRBJ2-1; D unresolved. The CDR3 loop spans 15 amino acids. CDR1 and CDR2 from the germline V gene are SQVTM and ANQGSEA. Deletions cut 7 bases from V and 3 bases from J, with 19 bases between. Here the CDR3 reads CSGTKEPPGYNEQFF. In DNA form, the CDR3 reads TGCAGCGGGACGAAGGAGCCCCCAGGCTACAATGAGCAGTTCTTC.

This clonotype has more than one count but fewer than ten. The chain joins TRBV5-5 to TRBJ2-7; D remains ambiguous. In germline, CDR1 is SGHKS, CDR2 YYEKEE (reference sequence). The CDR3 is made up of 14 amino acids. Trimming removed 0 bases from V and 2 bases from J, with 9 bases in between. The CDR3 protein is CASSLEHVTYEQYF. In nucleotides, the CDR3 is TGTGCCAGCAGCTTGGAACACGTTACCTACGAGCAGTACTTC.

This clonotype came up a few times. V gene TRBV3-1 combines with J gene TRBJ2-1; 11 positions agree with TRBD2. The CDR3 is 15 amino acids. The germline CDR1 and CDR2 sequences are LGHDT and YNNKEL (reference sequence). V dropped 1 base and J dropped 5; count of bases not matched to a gene: 1. CDR3 residues: CASSQGLAGHNEQFF. CDR3 nucleotide sequence: TGTGCCAGCAGCCAAGGACTAGCGGGGCACAATGAGCAGTTCTTC.

The sample holds a few counts of this clonotype. The chain has TRBV7-6 and TRBJ1-1; the D gene is possibly TRBD1 (5 bases). Between the trimmed V and J ends, which lost 3 bases and 5 bases, there was a span of 19 bases. The germline V gene has CDR1 SGHVS and CDR2 FNYEAQ. This CDR3 spans 16 amino acids. The CDR3 here is CASSFIGPRGDTEAFF. In DNA, the CDR3 is TGTGCCAGCAGCTTTATCGGGCCAAGGGGAGATACTGAAGCTTTCTTT.